This is a list of T cell receptor beta chains from one sample in a study of blood T cell repertoires in COVID-19. Sequenced by immunoSEQ multiplex PCR; TCRdb stores in-frame clones only, minus some. The sample has over 400,000 clones, 86% seen once; the top ten hold 1.4%. Specimen: peripheral blood. The receptors derive from a woman aged 30 to 39 with active or convalescent COVID-19. Both conserved end residues are part of each CDR3.

V	J	CDR3
TRBV9	TRBJ1-1	CASSETWGIDGGDTEAFF
TRBV6-6	TRBJ2-5	CASSYSLADPTQYF
TRBV19	TRBJ2-5	CASTRTGVRQETQYF
TRBV19	TRBJ1-3	CASSRDRGPNGNTIYF
TRBV20-1	TRBJ1-1	CSASRQSNTEAFF
TRBV4-1	TRBJ2-4	CASSQDPGEKNIQYF
TRBV5-8	TRBJ2-5	CASSRGTSLAETQYF
TRBV6-5	TRBJ2-1	CASRPGLAEQFF
TRBV29-1	TRBJ1-1	CSVAPTANTEAFF
TRBV5-1	TRBJ1-1	CASSGRGEGTEAFF
TRBV3-1/TRBV3-2	TRBJ2-2	CASSQEVADTGELFF
TRBV7-9	TRBJ2-1	CASSLEGSGKSSYNEQFF
TRBV10-1	TRBJ2-6	CASSEGGTAGSGANVLTF
TRBV7-2	TRBJ1-5	CASSLVLMGQASNQPQHF
TRBV7-6	TRBJ2-3	CASSLGLAVTDTQYF
TRBV2	TRBJ1-1	CASSDDRNTEAFF
TRBV6-5	TRBJ2-7	CASSLTGPLTYEQYF